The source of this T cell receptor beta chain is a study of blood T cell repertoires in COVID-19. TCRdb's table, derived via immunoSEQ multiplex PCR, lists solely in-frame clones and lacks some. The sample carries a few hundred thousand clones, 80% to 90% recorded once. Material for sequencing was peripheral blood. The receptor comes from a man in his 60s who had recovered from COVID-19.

The CDR3 sequence is CAWSGNGQPNQPQHF. CDR3 DNA: TGTGCCTGGAGTGGAAACGGACAGCCTAATCAGCCCCAGCATTTT. The chain uses TRBV30 and TRBJ1-5; D is perhaps TRBD1 (6 bases). V was cut by 1 base and J by 4 bases, with 14 bases left in between. The germline V gene encodes CDR1 GTSNPN and CDR2 SVGIG (reference sequence). The CDR3 loop spans 15 amino acids.